A selection of T cell receptor beta chains follows, all from one sample in a study of shared clonotypes between healthy human individuals. Sequencing used immunoSEQ multiplex PCR; TCRdb keeps in-frame clones, though not all of them. Of more than 2,000,000 clones in the sample, more than 85% were seen once. The specimen sequenced was naive CD4+ T cells from PBMCs. All receptors derive from a man aged 18 to 30 in good health. Some clones in this sample may be carry-over from other donors' samples. Both conserved end residues are part of each CDR3. A D gene is named only where the DNA matches it firmly. Where a row states a size, it is once, few, many or the class of an expanded clone; other rows omit it.

d_call,clone_size,j_call,v_call,cdr3_nt,cdr3_aa
TRBD1,.,TRBJ1-5,TRBV6-5,TGTGCCAGCAGCCATAGGGGACAGGGAGGACTGCCCCAGCATTTT,CASSHRGQGGLPQHF
.,.,TRBJ2-1,TRBV6-4,TGTGCCAGCAGTAAAATCTCGGGAAGCTCCTACAATGAGCAGTTCTTC,CASSKISGSSYNEQFF
TRBD1,.,TRBJ1-2,TRBV30,TGTGCCTGGAGTGCGGGACAGGGACGAGGCTACACCTTC,CAWSAGQGRGYTF
.,.,TRBJ2-3,TRBV5-4,TGTGCCAGCAGCTTGGATGGCGGGCAAAGCACAGATACGCAGTATTTT,CASSLDGGQSTDTQYF
TRBD2,.,TRBJ2-1,TRBV18,TGTGCCAGCTCTCCGCTCCTAGCGGGAGTGGGGAATGAGCAGTTCTTC,CASSPLLAGVGNEQFF
.,.,TRBJ2-2,TRBV6-1,TGTGCCAGCAGTGAAGCGCTGGGGCAGGGGGAGCTGTTTTTT,CASSEALGQGELFF
.,.,TRBJ1-4,TRBV5-1,TGCGCCAGCAGCCAAGACAGGCGTACAACTAATGAAAAACTGTTTTTT,CASSQDRRTTNEKLFF
.,.,TRBJ2-5,TRBV5-1,TGCGCCAGCACAGGGGACGGGGAGACCCAGTACTTC,CASTGDGETQYF
TRBD1,.,TRBJ2-3,TRBV19,TGTGCCAGTAAACAGGGGGTAAGCACAGATACGCAGTATTTT,CASKQGVSTDTQYF
TRBD2,.,TRBJ2-3,TRBV28,TGTGCCAGCAGAATAGCGGGAGGGCCATCAGATACGCAGTATTTT,CASRIAGGPSDTQYF
.,once,TRBJ1-2,TRBV18,TGTGCCAGCTCACGGCCAGGGAGCGGCTACACCTTC,CASSRPGSGYTF
.,.,TRBJ1-4,TRBV19,TGTGCCAGTAGTCAAAACAGCCCGAGGAATGAAAAACTGTTTTTT,CASSQNSPRNEKLFF
.,.,TRBJ1-1,TRBV7-2,TGTGCCAGCAGCTTAGTGGGGGGGCTCACTGAAGCTTTCTTT,CASSLVGGLTEAFF
TRBD1,.,TRBJ1-3,TRBV5-1,TGCGCCAGCACTTCCGGAGGACAGGGGTCTGGAAACACCATATATTTT,CASTSGGQGSGNTIYF
.,.,TRBJ2-7,TRBV18,TGTGCCAGCTCACCACGGGGGACCACCACTAGGGAAGAGCAGTACTTC,CASSPRGTTTREEQYF
TRBD2,once,TRBJ2-1,TRBV9,TGTGCCAGCAGCCATCGGACTAGAGTGTCCTACAATGAGCAGTTCTTC,CASSHRTRVSYNEQFF
.,.,TRBJ2-7,TRBV9,TGTGCCAGCAGCGTAGGGTCTGCGTACTACGAGCAGTACTTC,CASSVGSAYYEQYF
.,.,TRBJ1-2,TRBV7-8,TGTGCCAGCAGACCAGGACTGGCGGTGTCTGGCTACACCTTC,CASRPGLAVSGYTF
TRBD1,.,TRBJ2-2,TRBV5-1,TGCGCCAGCGCGGGACAGGCGAACACCGGGGAGCTGTTTTTT,CASAGQANTGELFF
.,.,TRBJ2-7,TRBV11-3,TGTGCCAGCAGCTTAGATTATGGGGACGAGCAGTACTTC,CASSLDYGDEQYF
.,.,TRBJ2-7,TRBV18,TGTGCCAGCTCACCGTCTGGAGACGGAGCCTACGAGCAGTACTTC,CASSPSGDGAYEQYF
.,.,TRBJ2-2,TRBV14,TGTGCCAGCAGCCAAGCTGACAGACACACCGGGGAGCTGTTTTTT,CASSQADRHTGELFF
.,once,TRBJ2-1,TRBV6-6,TGTGCCAGCAGTCCCGATTTAGGGCCCAATGAGCAGTTCTTC,CASSPDLGPNEQFF
TRBD2,.,TRBJ2-1,TRBV14,TGTGCCAGCAGCCGCAGAGCGGGAGTGTTCTACAATGAGCAGTTCTTC,CASSRRAGVFYNEQFF
.,.,TRBJ1-2,TRBV5-8,TGTGCCAGCAGCTTGGGCCAGGGAATCTATGGCTACACCTTC,CASSLGQGIYGYTF
.,.,TRBJ2-5,TRBV5-1,TGCGCCAGCAGCTTAAGAAGCCAAGAGACCCAGTACTTC,CASSLRSQETQYF
.,.,TRBJ2-7,TRBV4-3,TGCGCCAGCAGCCAGGCCCCCCAACCGGGGAGCGACGAGCAGTACTTC,CASSQAPQPGSDEQYF
.,.,TRBJ1-4,TRBV5-1,TGCGCCAGCAGCCCGGGGGACTACGCTGGCGAAAAACTGTTTTTT,CASSPGDYAGEKLFF
TRBD1,.,TRBJ1-5,TRBV19,TGTGCCAGTAGGACCACAGGGACAGGGGATCAGCCCCAGCATTTT,CASRTTGTGDQPQHF
TRBD2,.,TRBJ2-2,TRBV11-2,TGTGCCAGCAGCTTAGTGGCGGGAGAAACAACCGGGGAGCTGTTTTTT,CASSLVAGETTGELFF
TRBD2,once,TRBJ2-7,TRBV19,TGTGCCAGTAGTGTTAGCGGGACCACCTACGAGCAGTACTTC,CASSVSGTTYEQYF
.,.,TRBJ1-4,TRBV25-1,TGTGCCAGCAGTGAAGGGGACTATAATGAAAAACTGTTTTTT,CASSEGDYNEKLFF